This T cell receptor (beta chain) came from a study of blood T cell repertoires in COVID-19. The germline V and J ends were trimmed by 5 bases and 4 bases, with 14 bases remaining between them. This CDR3 comprises 14 residues. Germline-derived CDR1 and CDR2 are MNHEY and SVGAGI. Authors' methods: Amplification from reference gene primers served as the basis for estimated nucleated cell counts. Data came from immunoSEQ multiplex PCR; TCRdb stores just in-frame clones and leaves some out. D and trimming come from the DNA, and the V and J calls and clone size come from that table. The sample carries roughly 130,000 clones, roughly nine tenths recorded once.

The origin of this receptor is a man aged 55 to 70 with COVID-19, enrolled during active disease. The genes are TRBV6-5 and TRBJ1-1; D possibly corresponds to TRBD1 (6 bases). Sequencing was carried out using peripheral blood. Here the CDR3 reads CASSRTRGGTEAFF. The CDR3 DNA sequence: TGTGCCAGCAGTCGCACAAGGGGGGGCACTGAAGCTTTCTTT.